This TCR beta chain derives from a study of human T cells and chemical hapten exposure. Time point described: patch test 1, 2 weeks after DPC sensitization. Treatment denoted: therapeutic diphenylcyclopropenone sensitization with weekly scalp DPC. TCRdb analysed the RACE reads with MiXCR anew, one entry per CDR3 protein. The table has nearly 350,000 distinct CDR3 sequences, under 8% seen once; the top ten hold about 8%. The CDR3 extends over 15 amino acids. Germline-derived CDR1 and CDR2 are SGHVS and FNYEAQ. V was pared by 5 bases and J by 7 bases, with 6 bases of the junction left unmatched. The material sequenced was whole blood, taken in connection with sensitization to the hapten diphenylcyclopropenone (DPC). The V gene is TRBV7-6, the J gene TRBJ2-7, with 15 positions matching TRBD2. The TCR comes from a woman between 18 and 29 years old with alopecia areata. Some clones in this sample may be carry-over from other donors' samples. The CDR3 loop is CASSPGLAGGKEQYF. The CDR3 nucleotides read TGTGCCAGCAGCCCCGGACTAGCGGGGGGGAAAGAGCAGTACTTC.